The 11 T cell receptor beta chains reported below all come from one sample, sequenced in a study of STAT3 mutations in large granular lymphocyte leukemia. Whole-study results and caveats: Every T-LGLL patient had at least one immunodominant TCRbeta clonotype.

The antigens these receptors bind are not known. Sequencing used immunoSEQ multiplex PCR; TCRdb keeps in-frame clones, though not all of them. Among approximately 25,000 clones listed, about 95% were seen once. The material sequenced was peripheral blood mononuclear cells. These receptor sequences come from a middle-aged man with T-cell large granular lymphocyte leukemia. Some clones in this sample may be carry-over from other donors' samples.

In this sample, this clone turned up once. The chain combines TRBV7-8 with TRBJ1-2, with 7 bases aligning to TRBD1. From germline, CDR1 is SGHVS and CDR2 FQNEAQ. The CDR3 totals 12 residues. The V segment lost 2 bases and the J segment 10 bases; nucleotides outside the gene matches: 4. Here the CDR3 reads CASSLQGGDYTF. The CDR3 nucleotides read TGTGCCAGCAGCTTACAGGGGGGCGACTACACCTTC.

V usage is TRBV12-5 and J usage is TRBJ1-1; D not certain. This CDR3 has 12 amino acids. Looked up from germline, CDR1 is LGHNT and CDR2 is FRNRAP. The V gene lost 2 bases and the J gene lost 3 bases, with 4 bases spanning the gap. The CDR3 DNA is TGTGCTAGTGGTTTGTCCTACACTGAAGCTTTCTTT. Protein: CASGLSYTEAFF.

CDR3 residues: CSVEFWGLGEQYF. CDR3 DNA sequence: TGCAGCGTTGAGTTTTGGGGCCTTGGTGAGCAGTACTTC. The V gene is TRBV29-1, the J gene TRBJ2-7; a possible D gene is TRBD1 (5 bases). Trimming removed 3 bases from V and 7 bases from J, with 16 bases in between. The CDR3 runs to 13 residues. The germline gives CDR1 SQVTM, CDR2 ANQGSEA.

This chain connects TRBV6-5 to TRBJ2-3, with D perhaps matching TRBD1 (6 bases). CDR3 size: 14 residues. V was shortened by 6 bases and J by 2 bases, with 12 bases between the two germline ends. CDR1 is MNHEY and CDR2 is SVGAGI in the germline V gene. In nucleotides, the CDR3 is TGTGCCAGCAGCGCTCAGGGGATCACAGATACGCAGTATTTT. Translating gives CASSAQGITDTQYF.

The CDR3 region has the DNA TGTGCCAGCAGCGTAGGGGCGGGAGGCTACGAGCAGTACTTC. It specifies CASSVGAGGYEQYF. V usage is TRBV9 and J usage is TRBJ2-7, with 8 positions matching TRBD2. The junction had 2 bases not matched to a gene; V was cut back by 0 bases and J by 3 bases. The germline CDR1 and CDR2 sequences are SGDLS and YYNGEE. This CDR3 is built from 14 residues.

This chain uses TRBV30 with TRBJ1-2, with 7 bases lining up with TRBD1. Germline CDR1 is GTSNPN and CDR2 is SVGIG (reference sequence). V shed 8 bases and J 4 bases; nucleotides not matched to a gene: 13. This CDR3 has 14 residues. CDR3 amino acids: CASYSTTGSYGYTF. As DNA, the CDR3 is TGTGCCAGTTACTCTACGACAGGGAGCTATGGCTACACCTTC.

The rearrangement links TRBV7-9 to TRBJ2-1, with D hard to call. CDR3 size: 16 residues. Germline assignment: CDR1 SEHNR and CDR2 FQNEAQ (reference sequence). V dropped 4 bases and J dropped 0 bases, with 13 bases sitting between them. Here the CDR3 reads CASSSLRGGSYNEQFF. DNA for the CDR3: TGTGCCAGCAGCTCCCTGCGCGGCGGCTCCTACAATGAGCAGTTCTTC. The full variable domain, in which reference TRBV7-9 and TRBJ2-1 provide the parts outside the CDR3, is DTGVSQNPRHKITKRGQNVTFRCDPISEHNRLYWYRQTLGQGPEFLTYFQNEAQLEKSRLLSDRFSAERPKGSFSTLEIQRTEQGDSAMYLCASSSLRGGSYNEQFFGPGTRLTVL.

The CDR3: CASSATGIGYTEAFF. Written as DNA, the CDR3 is TGTGCCAGCAGTGCCACAGGGATCGGGTACACTGAAGCTTTCTTT. The V gene is TRBV6-5, the J gene TRBJ1-1; tentatively, D is TRBD1 (6 bases). CDR1 is MNHEY, CDR2 SVGAGI, per germline. There are 15 residues in the CDR3. The V end lost 5 bases, the J end lost 3 bases, and 16 bases lay between the germline ends.

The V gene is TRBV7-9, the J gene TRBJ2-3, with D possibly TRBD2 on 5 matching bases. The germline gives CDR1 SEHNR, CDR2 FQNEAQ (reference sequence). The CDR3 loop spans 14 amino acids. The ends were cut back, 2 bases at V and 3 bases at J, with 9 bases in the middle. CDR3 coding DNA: TGTGCCAGCAGCTTAACCGGGGTGACAGATACGCAGTATTTT. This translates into CASSLTGVTDTQYF.

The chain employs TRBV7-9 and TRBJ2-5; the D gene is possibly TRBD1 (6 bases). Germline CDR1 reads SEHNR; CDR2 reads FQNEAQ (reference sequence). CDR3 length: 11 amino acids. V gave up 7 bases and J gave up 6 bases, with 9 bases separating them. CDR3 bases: TGTGCCAGCAAGGGACAACAGACCCAGTACTTC. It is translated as CASKGQQTQYF.

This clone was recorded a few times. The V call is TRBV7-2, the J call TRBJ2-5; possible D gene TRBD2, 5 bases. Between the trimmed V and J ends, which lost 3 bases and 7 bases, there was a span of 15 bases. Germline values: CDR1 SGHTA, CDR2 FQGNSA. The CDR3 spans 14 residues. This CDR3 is CASSFSRPEGTQYF. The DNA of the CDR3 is TGTGCCAGCAGCTTTAGTCGGCCCGAGGGGACCCAGTACTTC. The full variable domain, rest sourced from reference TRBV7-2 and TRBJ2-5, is GAGVSQSPSNKVTEKGKDVELRCDPISGHTALYWYRQSLGQGLEFLIYFQGNSAPDKSGLPSDRFSAERTGGSVSTLTIQRTQQEDSAVYLCASSFSRPEGTQYFGPGTRLLVL.